Below, 26 T cell receptor beta chains from the same sample are listed, as sequenced in a study of identical twins. TCRdb itself ran the 5' RACE reads through MiXCR, one entry per CDR3 protein. Here the sample spans some 1,700,000 distinct CDR3 sequences, less than 35% being singletons. Sequencing was done on a sample of cord blood. The origin of the receptors is a newborn girl in good health.

CDR3 coding DNA: TGCGCCAGCAGTAGAGCGGGGGGCACATACAATGAGCAGTACTTC. This codes for CASSRAGGTYNEQYF. The genes are TRBV5-1 and TRBJ2-7; 9 bases agree with TRBD2. The CDR3 consists of 15 residues. From germline, CDR1 is SGHRS and CDR2 YFSETQ. V lost 5 bases to trimming and J lost 7 bases; unmatched junction nucleotides: 13.

This chain uses TRBV5-1 with TRBJ1-2; a weak D match, TRBD1 (6 bases). Germline-derived CDR1 and CDR2 are SGHRS and YFSETQ. The V gene lost 2 bases and the J gene lost 8 bases, with 19 bases spanning the gap. This CDR3 is 15 amino acids long. The CDR3 sequence is CASSLKSTGPYGYTF. CDR3 DNA sequence: TGCGCCAGCAGCTTAAAATCGACAGGCCCTTACGGCTACACCTTC. Drawing the rest from reference TRBV5-1 and TRBJ1-2, the complete variable domain is KAGVTQTPRYLIKTRGQQVTLSCSPISGHRSVSWYQQTPGQGLQFLFEYFSETQRNKGNFPGRFSGRQFSNSRSEMNVSTLELGDSALYLCASSLKSTGPYGYTFGSGTRLTVV.

The chain employs TRBV15 and TRBJ1-1, with D uncertain. V was clipped by 5 bases and J by 0 bases, with 13 bases between them. Per germline, CDR1 LNHNV and CDR2 YYDKDF (reference sequence). This CDR3 has 15 residues. This CDR3 is CATSPRTVMNTEAFF. The CDR3 bases are TGTGCCACCAGCCCCCGGACGGTGATGAACACTGAAGCTTTCTTT. The variable domain in full, with the rest retrieved from reference TRBV15 and TRBJ1-1, is DAMVIQNPRYQVTQFGKPVTLSCSQTLNHNVMYWYQQKSSQAPKLLFHYYDKDFNNEADTPDNFQSRRPNTSFCFLDIRSPGLGDTAMYLCATSPRTVMNTEAFFGQGTRLTVV.

The chain recombines TRBV3-1 with TRBJ1-1; no definite D call. This CDR3 region has 13 residues. Germline assignment: CDR1 LGHDT and CDR2 YNNKEL (reference sequence). V shed 1 base and J shed 0 bases, with 3 bases lying between them. In DNA, the CDR3 is TGTGCCAGCAGCCAAGCTATGAACACTGAAGCTTTCTTT. Its translation: CASSQAMNTEAFF.

CDR3 sequence (DNA): TGCAGCATCGGGACAGGGGACTATGGCTACACCTTC. This encodes CSIGTGDYGYTF. The V gene is TRBV29-1, the J gene TRBJ1-2; TRBD1 aligns across 10 bases. The germline V gene has CDR1 SQVTM and CDR2 ANQGSEA. V lost 8 bases, J lost 3 bases, and 3 bases stayed unmatched. The CDR3 totals 12 residues.

Regarding this clonotype: One junction end disagrees with the germline gene, perhaps due to a read error. The chain combines TRBV5-1 with TRBJ1-1; D gene ambiguous. The length of the CDR3 is 14 residues. CDR1 and CDR2 from the germline V gene are SGHRS and YFSETQ. Here the CDR3 reads CASSLGFRNIEAFF. CDR3 nucleotides: TGCGCCAGCAGCTTGGGATTTAGGAACATTGAAGCTTTCTTT.

CDR3 bases: TGTGCCAGCAGTGAAATCGGGGGGCAAGACACTGAAGCTTTCTTT. It specifies CASSEIGGQDTEAFF. The V gene is TRBV6-1, the J gene TRBJ1-1; D is possibly TRBD1 (6 bases). Trimming took off 2 bases at V and 3 bases at J, with 13 bases between the two ends. The CDR3 spans 15 residues. Germline V lookup: CDR1 MNHNS, CDR2 SASEGT.

The V gene is TRBV4-2, the J gene TRBJ1-5; possible D gene TRBD1, 5 bases. Germline CDR1 and CDR2: LGHNA and YNFKEQ. Between the trimmed V and J ends, which lost 0 bases and 3 bases, there was a span of 15 bases. This CDR3 has 17 amino acids. CDR3 region: CASSQDPATGLNQPQHF. The CDR3 region has the DNA TGTGCCAGCAGCCAAGATCCCGCCACAGGACTCAATCAGCCCCAGCATTTT.

This clonotype was seen more than once but under ten times. V usage is TRBV20-1 and J usage is TRBJ2-1; 8 nucleotides agree with TRBD2. V shed 1 base, J shed 5 bases, and the junction held 7 bases outside the gene matches. Germline loops: CDR1 DFQATT, CDR2 SNEGSKA (reference sequence). This CDR3 is 15 amino acids long. The CDR3: CSARVSGEPNNEQFF. The CDR3 nucleotides read TGCAGTGCTAGAGTTAGCGGGGAACCTAACAATGAGCAGTTCTTC.

At least ten counts were recorded for this clonotype. The V call is TRBV4-2, the J call TRBJ2-5; the D gene is possibly TRBD2 (5 bases). V lost 1 base to trimming and J lost 4 bases, with 7 bases between them. This CDR3 contains 13 residues. Germline V gives CDR1 LGHNA, CDR2 YNFKEQ. The CDR3 DNA sequence: TGTGCCAGCAGCCAAGTTGCGGGAGAGACCCAGTACTTC. This sequence encodes CASSQVAGETQYF.

This clonotype has more than one count but fewer than ten. The genes are TRBV4-2 and TRBJ1-2; D is perhaps TRBD1 (5 bases). With 0 bases removed from V and 3 bases from J, the gap between germline ends came to 11 bases. From germline, CDR1 is LGHNA and CDR2 YNFKEQ. CDR3 length: 15 residues. DNA of the CDR3: TGTGCCAGCAGCCAAGATCGGATCAGGGACTATGGCTACACCTTC. This sequence encodes CASSQDRIRDYGYTF.

This clonotype occurred a few times. The gene calls are TRBV25-1 and TRBJ2-7, with D perhaps assigned TRBD1 or TRBD2 (5 bases each). CDR1 and CDR2 from the germline V gene are MGHDK and SYGVNS. This CDR3 is built from 13 residues. Trimming removed 8 bases from V and 4 bases from J, with 15 bases in between. CDR3 sequence (DNA): TGTGCCAGCCGGAGGTTAAGGGGTTACGAGCAGTACTTC. Its translation: CASRRLRGYEQYF.

The chain uses TRBV12-5 and TRBJ2-1; 8 positions agree with TRBD1. This CDR3 is built from 16 residues. Unmatched junction bases numbered 11, after V lost 6 bases and J lost 4 bases. From germline, CDR1 is LGHNT and CDR2 FRNRAP. CDR3 in amino acids: CASGPGRTGKYNEQFF. CDR3 DNA sequence: TGTGCTAGTGGCCCCGGAAGGACAGGGAAATACAATGAGCAGTTCTTC.

This clonotype showed up many times. This sequence joins TRBV7-9 and TRBJ2-5, with 8 bases aligning to TRBD1. Germline CDR1 SEHNR, CDR2 FQNEAQ (reference sequence). Trimming took 5 bases from V and 1 from J; bases not matched to a gene: 3. This CDR3 contains 14 residues. The CDR3: CASSPDRGQETQYF. In nucleotides, the CDR3 is TGTGCCAGCAGCCCTGACAGGGGCCAAGAGACCCAGTACTTC. Combining the CDR3 with reference TRBV7-9 and TRBJ2-5 gives the whole variable domain DTGVSQNPRHKITKRGQNVTFRCDPISEHNRLYWYRQTLGQGPEFLTYFQNEAQLEKSRLLSDRFSAERPKGSFSTLEIQRTEQGDSAMYLCASSPDRGQETQYFGPGTRLLVL.

Only a few counts were recorded for this clonotype. V and J are TRBV20-1 and TRBJ2-1, with TRBD1 matching 7 bases. The CDR3 consists of 15 residues. J was trimmed by 2 bases and V by 5 bases; bases with no gene match: 9. Germline V gene lookup returns CDR1 DFQATT and CDR2 SNEGSKA (reference sequence). The CDR3 nucleotides read TGCAGTGCTCCATCATTAAGGGGGCCCTACAATGAGCAGTTCTTC. Amino acid sequence: CSAPSLRGPYNEQFF.

The gene calls are TRBV5-1 and TRBJ1-2; D is perhaps TRBD1 (6 bases). The length of the CDR3 is 18 residues. The germline V and J ends were trimmed by 3 bases and 0 bases, with 21 bases remaining between them. Germline lookup yields CDR1 SGHRS and CDR2 YFSETQ. The DNA of the CDR3 is TGCGCCAGCAGCTGGAGCCCCCGGGACATATCTTCTAACTATGGCTACACCTTC. This encodes CASSWSPRDISSNYGYTF.

V and J are TRBV30 and TRBJ2-7; D not certain. The V gene's germline CDR1 is GTSNPN and CDR2 SVGIG (reference sequence). CDR3 length: 16 residues. Trimming pared 1 base from V and 7 bases from J, leaving 23 bases between. The CDR3 protein is CAWSGKTHPKPREQYF. The CDR3 nucleotides read TGTGCCTGGAGTGGGAAAACTCACCCAAAGCCCAGGGAGCAGTACTTC.

Here the CDR3 DNA reads TGCGCCAGCAGCCAACTCCGGGACAGGGGAACATATACGCAGTATTTT. This encodes CASSQLRDRGTYTQYF. The chain couples TRBV4-3 to TRBJ2-3; TRBD1 matches at 10 bases. Trimming cost V 2 bases and J 7 bases; bases outside gene matches: 9. This CDR3 has 16 residues. CDR1 and CDR2 from the germline V gene are LGHNA and YSLEER.

J is TRBJ2-1 and V is TRBV28; D unclear. The CDR3 sequence is 14 residues long. Trimming removed 3 bases from V and 10 bases from J, with 16 bases in between. Germline CDR1 is MDHEN and CDR2 is SYDVKM. This chain's CDR3 is CASSLEGIRYEQFF. Written as DNA, the CDR3 is TGTGCCAGCAGTTTGGAAGGGATTAGGTACGAGCAGTTCTTC.

The chain couples TRBV19 to TRBJ1-1; the D gene is possibly TRBD1 (5 bases). Trimming left V 10 bases short and J 6 bases short, with 18 bases between. The germline CDR1 and CDR2 sequences are LNHDA and SQIVND (reference sequence). The CDR3 has 13 amino acids. The CDR3 is CATTGGIRAEAFF. CDR3 bases: TGTGCCACAACAGGCGGGATAAGGGCTGAAGCTTTCTTT.

The sample holds a few counts of this clonotype. The chain joins TRBV6-1 to TRBJ1-1, with D possibly TRBD1 on 6 matching bases. From germline, CDR1 is MNHNS and CDR2 SASEGT. V gave up 4 bases and J gave up 0 bases, with 12 bases separating them. This CDR3 region has 15 residues. The CDR3 reads CASSAITGMNTEAFF. The CDR3 DNA reads as TGTGCCAGCAGTGCCATTACAGGGATGAACACTGAAGCTTTCTTT.

This clonotype came up many times. The J gene is TRBJ1-1, the V gene TRBV29-1, with D tentatively TRBD1 (6 bases). This CDR3 contains 16 residues. CDR1 and CDR2 (germline): SQVTM, ANQGSEA. Trimming cost V 0 bases and J 5 bases, with 19 bases left between them. CDR3 residues: CSVEDQGGDFRTEAFF. CDR3 DNA: TGCAGCGTTGAAGATCAAGGGGGGGACTTTAGGACTGAAGCTTTCTTT.

The chain couples TRBV6-5 to TRBJ2-5; 7 bases are a match to TRBD1. With V trimmed by 6 bases and J by 2 bases, 6 bases remained unmatched. The germline V gene has CDR1 MNHEY and CDR2 SVGAGI. The CDR3 runs 14 residues. CDR3 sequence reads: CASRQGWEQETQYF. Here the CDR3 DNA reads TGTGCCAGCAGACAGGGGTGGGAGCAAGAGACCCAGTACTTC.

This clonotype came up a few times. The DNA of the CDR3 is TGTGCCAGCTCCCACCGGGAAACAGATACGCAGTATTTT. This gives the protein CASSHRETDTQYF. This chain uses TRBV18 with TRBJ2-3; D is perhaps TRBD2 (5 bases). Germline V lookup: CDR1 KGHSH, CDR2 LQKENI. The ends were cut back, 6 bases at V and 3 bases at J, with 10 bases in the middle. CDR3 length: 13 residues.

The J gene is TRBJ2-3, the V gene TRBV11-2; 10 bases are a match to TRBD2. Germline trimming cut 3 bases from V and 2 bases from J; bases unmatched to any gene: 5. This CDR3 comprises 16 residues. The V gene's germline CDR1 is SGHAT and CDR2 FQNNGV. The CDR3 is CASSFLTSGVTDTQYF. The CDR3 DNA reads as TGTGCCAGCAGCTTCCTAACTAGCGGGGTCACAGATACGCAGTATTTT.

This clonotype appeared a few times. The chain carries TRBV20-1 and TRBJ2-1; weak D call: TRBD1 (5 bases). V was shortened by 2 bases and J by 0 bases, with 8 bases between the two germline ends. The germline V gene has CDR1 DFQATT and CDR2 SNEGSKA (reference sequence). The CDR3 covers 14 residues. CDR3 nucleotide sequence: TGCAGTGCTAGATTAAGGGGCTCCTACAATGAGCAGTTCTTC. Its protein product is CSARLRGSYNEQFF.